These 20 T cell receptor beta chains were sequenced from one sample in a study of shared clonotypes between healthy human individuals. TCRdb's table, derived via immunoSEQ multiplex PCR, lists solely in-frame clones and lacks some. The profile shows some 2,100,000 clones, approximately 95% of them singletons. Specimen: naive CD4+ T cells sorted from blood. Subset in this sample: CD45RA+ positively selected. Receptors originate from a man between 18 and 29 years old in good health.

Regarding this clone: The sample contains more than one DNA sequence encoding this CDR3. V usage is TRBV9 and J usage is TRBJ2-3; 7 bases line up with TRBD2. The CDR3 extends over 16 amino acids. From germline, CDR1 is SGDLS and CDR2 YYNGEE. Germline trimming cut 0 bases from V and 1 base from J; bases unmatched to any gene: 5. The CDR3 DNA follows: TGTGCCAGCAGCGTAGGTTCTAGCGGCCGCACAGATACGCAGTATTTT. It codes for CASSVGSSGRTDTQYF.

This clone was observed once. V and J are TRBV5-1 and TRBJ1-5, with D maybe TRBD1 (5 bases). This CDR3 has 15 amino acids. Looked up from germline, CDR1 is SGHRS and CDR2 is YFSETQ. Trimming left V 4 bases short and J 3 bases short, with 14 bases between. CDR3 nucleotide sequence: TGCGCCAGCAGCAGAACGGGGGGTCCCAATCAGCCCCAGCATTTT. As protein: CASSRTGGPNQPQHF.

The chain is built from TRBV5-3 and TRBJ2-1; TRBD2 aligns across 16 bases. TRBV5-3 is recorded as an ORF, its role being uncertain. This CDR3 comprises 16 residues. Unmatched junction bases numbered 6, after V lost 3 bases and J lost 9 bases. The CDR3 reads CARSWGLAGGRSEQFF. The CDR3 DNA reads as TGTGCCAGAAGCTGGGGACTAGCGGGAGGGCGGAGTGAGCAGTTCTTC.

The genes are TRBV27 and TRBJ1-2, with D perhaps TRBD1 (5 bases). CDR1 is MNHEY and CDR2 is SMNVEV in the germline V gene (reference sequence). This CDR3 is built from 15 residues. Trimming pared 6 bases from V and 0 bases from J, leaving 14 bases between. The CDR3 loop reads CASRIQRGSNYGYTF. DNA of the CDR3: TGTGCCAGCAGAATTCAGAGGGGCTCTAACTATGGCTACACCTTC.

This clone was recorded once. This chain links TRBV2 with TRBJ1-2; weak D call: TRBD1 (5 bases). Trimming cost V 9 bases and J 7 bases, with 15 bases left between them. The CDR3 is made up of 12 amino acids. CDR1 and CDR2 (germline): SNHLY, FYNNEI. The CDR3 DNA reads as TGTGCCAGGACAGATGCCTCCGGTGGCTACACCTTC. Its translation is CARTDASGGYTF.

CDR3 nucleotides: TGTGCCAGCAGCCCTGGACAGCCCAGTTACAATGAGCAGTTCTTC. Translation gives CASSPGQPSYNEQFF. The V gene is TRBV11-1, the J gene TRBJ2-1; a possible D gene is TRBD1 (6 bases). The V end was cut by 5 bases, the J end by 4 bases, with 15 bases between. Per germline, CDR1 SGHAT and CDR2 FQDESV (reference sequence). This CDR3 is 15 amino acids long.

This rearrangement joins TRBV9 to TRBJ1-3; D unclear. CDR3 size: 15 residues. In germline, CDR1 is SGDLS, CDR2 YYNGEE. V lost 3 bases and J 2 bases, leaving 12 bases between the germline ends. The CDR3 loop reads CASSATGKAGNTIYF. The CDR3 region has the DNA TGTGCCAGCAGCGCAACTGGTAAGGCTGGAAACACCATATATTTT.

The V call is TRBV7-6, the J call TRBJ2-5, with D possibly being TRBD1 (5 bases). The V end was cut by 2 bases, the J end by 0 bases, with 10 bases between. The length of the CDR3 is 15 residues. The germline V gene encodes CDR1 SGHVS and CDR2 FNYEAQ. CDR3 residues: CASSLLRGNQETQYF. CDR3 sequence (DNA): TGTGCCAGCAGCTTATTAAGGGGCAACCAAGAGACCCAGTACTTC. The full variable domain, its missing parts supplied by reference TRBV7-6 and TRBJ2-5, is GAGVSQSPRYKVTKRGQDVALRCDPISGHVSLYWYRQALGQGPEFLTYFNYEAQQDKSGLPNDRFSAERPEGSISTLTIQRTEQRDSAMYRCASSLLRGNQETQYFGPGTRLLVL.

V gene TRBV28 combines with J gene TRBJ1-6; 7 bases are shared with TRBD1. The V gene end was trimmed by 5 bases and the J gene end by 4 bases; junction bases not matched to a gene: 5. From germline, CDR1 is MDHEN and CDR2 SYDVKM. This CDR3 comprises 15 residues. The CDR3 reads CASSQGDRYNSPLHF. The CDR3, as DNA: TGTGCCAGCAGTCAGGGGGACAGATATAATTCACCCCTCCACTTT.

The J gene is TRBJ2-6, the V gene TRBV7-9; the match to TRBD1 covers 8 bases. Germline CDR1 and CDR2: SEHNR and FQNEAQ (reference sequence). With 11 bases clipped from V and 3 bases from J, the junction kept 6 bases outside the gene matches. The CDR3 is 14 residues long. The CDR3 region is CAGGQESGANVLTF. For the CDR3, the DNA is TGTGCCGGGGGACAGGAAAGTGGGGCCAACGTCCTGACTTTC. Full variable domain (outside the CDR3, taken from reference TRBV7-9 and TRBJ2-6): DTGVSQNPRHKITKRGQNVTFRCDPISEHNRLYWYRQTLGQGPEFLTYFQNEAQLEKSRLLSDRFSAERPKGSFSTLEIQRTEQGDSAMYLCAGGQESGANVLTFGAGSRLTVL.

The V and J genes are TRBV2 and TRBJ2-3; D possibly matches TRBD1 or TRBD2 (5 bases each). The CDR3 runs to 14 residues. The ends were cut back, 4 bases at V and 2 bases at J, with 10 bases in the middle. The germline V gene has CDR1 SNHLY and CDR2 FYNNEI. The DNA of the CDR3 is TGTGCCAGCAGTGGGGGGACCTACACAGATACGCAGTATTTT. Its translation is CASSGGTYTDTQYF.

In DNA form, the CDR3 reads TGTGCCACCCGACCCGGGACATTAGCTAGTGCAACTAATGAAAAACTGTTTTTT. This gives the protein CATRPGTLASATNEKLFF. The chain uses TRBV15 and TRBJ1-4; tentatively, D is TRBD1 (6 bases). Trimming took off 8 bases at V and 0 bases at J, with 22 bases between the two ends. This CDR3 has 18 amino acids. The germline V gene encodes CDR1 LNHNV and CDR2 YYDKDF (reference sequence).

This clone was observed a single time. Other DNA sequences in this sample translate to the same CDR3. V and J are TRBV5-4 and TRBJ1-2, with no clear D. CDR1 is SGHNT, CDR2 YYREEE, per germline (reference sequence). The V gene lost 0 bases and the J gene lost 6 bases, with 6 bases spanning the gap. The CDR3 totals 12 residues. DNA of the CDR3: TGTGCCAGCAGCTTGGTCGGGGATGGCTACACCTTC. This translates into CASSLVGDGYTF. Complete variable domain (other parts from reference TRBV5-4 and TRBJ1-2): ETGVTQSPTHLIKTRGQQVTLRCSSQSGHNTVSWYQQALGQGPQFIFQYYREEENGRGNFPPRFSGLQFPNYSSELNVNALELDDSALYLCASSLVGDGYTFGSGTRLTVV.

The DNA of the CDR3 is TGTGCCAGCTCACTCCGGGAACAGACATCGTCCGAGCAGTACTTC. Translating it yields CASSLREQTSSEQYF. The V call is TRBV18, the J call TRBJ2-7; maybe TRBD2 (5 bases). The CDR3 length is 15 residues. Looked up from germline, CDR1 is KGHSH and CDR2 is LQKENI. Between the trimmed V and J ends, which lost 4 bases and 6 bases, there was a span of 19 bases.

The rearrangement links TRBV5-4 to TRBJ1-2, with D unresolved. The CDR3 loop spans 12 amino acids. Per the germline V gene, CDR1 is SGHNT and CDR2 is YYREEE (reference sequence). Trimming left V 4 bases short and J 6 bases short, with 10 bases between. As DNA, the CDR3 is TGTGCCAGCAGCAAGGGAACAGATGGCTACACCTTC. This translates into CASSKGTDGYTF.

The chain has TRBV15 and TRBJ2-1; 9 nucleotides match TRBD1. With 8 bases clipped from V and 6 bases from J, the junction kept 2 bases outside the gene matches. Germline lookup yields CDR1 LNHNV and CDR2 YYDKDF (reference sequence). The CDR3 is made up of 12 amino acids. Written as DNA, the CDR3 is TGTGCCACCGAGGGACAGGGCAATGAGCAGTTCTTC. It codes for CATEGQGNEQFF.

V gene TRBV6-6 combines with J gene TRBJ2-3; TRBD2 is a possible D gene (5 bases). V lost 5 bases, J lost 6 bases, and 9 bases lay in between. Germline values: CDR1 MNHNY, CDR2 SVGAGI (reference sequence). The CDR3 has 12 residues. The CDR3 is CASSGLGDTQYF. The CDR3 region has the DNA TGTGCCAGCAGTGGACTGGGGGATACGCAGTATTTT.

The chain employs TRBV7-2 and TRBJ2-7; 11 bases map to TRBD2. Germline trimming cut 2 bases from V and 3 bases from J; bases unmatched to any gene: 12. The length of the CDR3 is 18 residues. From germline, CDR1 is SGHTA and CDR2 FQGNSA. CDR3: CASSLTATSGSYYYEQYF. The DNA for the CDR3 is TGTGCCAGCAGCTTAACCGCAACTAGCGGGAGTTACTACTACGAGCAGTACTTC. The full variable domain, with the rest looked up from reference TRBV7-2 and TRBJ2-7, is GAGVSQSPSNKVTEKGKDVELRCDPISGHTALYWYRQSLGQGLEFLIYFQGNSAPDKSGLPSDRFSAERTGGSVSTLTIQRTQQEDSAVYLCASSLTATSGSYYYEQYFGPGTRLTVT.

Of note for this clone: Other DNA sequences from this sample encode an identical CDR3 as well. J is TRBJ1-2 and V is TRBV6-5; TRBD1 is a possible D gene (6 bases). The germline gives CDR1 MNHEY, CDR2 SVGAGI. The CDR3 is 14 residues long. The V and J ends lost 3 bases and 2 bases respectively, with 10 bases between them. The CDR3 sequence: CASSYRGGNYGYTF. The CDR3 coding sequence is TGTGCCAGCAGTTATAGAGGGGGAAACTATGGCTACACCTTC.

This clone was seen a single time. The chain is built from TRBV7-2 and TRBJ1-1; unclear D gene. The length of the CDR3 is 13 residues. The germline V and J ends were trimmed by 2 bases and 3 bases, with 7 bases remaining between them. The germline gives CDR1 SGHTA, CDR2 FQGNSA. CDR3 loop: CASSLIPYTEAFF. The CDR3 coding sequence is TGTGCCAGCAGCTTAATACCATACACTGAAGCTTTCTTT.